These 10 T cell receptor beta chains share one sample of origin, sequenced in a study of OX40 agonist ivuxolimab in advanced cancers. The repertoire was sequenced with immunoSEQ multiplex PCR; TCRdb's copy has only in-frame clones and lacks some. The table shows some 41,000 clones, with just under 90% occurring only once. This material consisted of CD4+ or CD8+ T cells sorted from blood, taken in a trial of the OX40 agonist ivuxolimab. These receptors all stem from an adult with an advanced solid tumor such as melanoma, head and neck, liver or kidney cancer.

The chain couples TRBV27 to TRBJ2-5; D is possibly TRBD2 (6 bases). The CDR3 totals 13 residues. Per the germline V gene, CDR1 is MNHEY and CDR2 is SMNVEV (reference sequence). Trimming took off 5 bases at V and 0 bases at J, with 7 bases between the two ends. DNA for the CDR3: TGTGCCAGCAGTAGGGACTACCAAGAGACCCAGTACTTC. Translation: CASSRDYQETQYF.

The chain recombines TRBV30 with TRBJ2-7; D could derive from TRBD1 or TRBD2 (5 bases each). Germline assignment: CDR1 GTSNPN and CDR2 SVGIG (reference sequence). This CDR3 comprises 12 residues. Trimming cost V 3 bases and J 3 bases, with 9 bases left between them. The CDR3 loop reads CAWRRGVYEQYF. Here the CDR3 DNA reads TGTGCCTGGAGAAGAGGGGTCTACGAGCAGTACTTC.

This chain uses TRBV27 with TRBJ2-3, with 9 bases that match TRBD1. The CDR3 has 16 residues. Germline CDR1 MNHEY, CDR2 SMNVEV (reference sequence). The trim removed 6 bases at V and 4 bases at J, leaving 11 bases unmatched. CDR3 residues: CASRYLGTGLADTQYF. CDR3 nucleotides: TGTGCCAGCAGATACCTCGGGACAGGGTTGGCAGATACGCAGTATTTT.

The genes are TRBV11-2 and TRBJ2-7; D unclear. The CDR3 consists of 11 residues. CDR1 is SGHAT, CDR2 FQNNGV, per germline. V lost 5 bases and J lost 2, with 4 bases in between. The CDR3 loop reads CASSPAYEQYF. Here the CDR3 DNA reads TGTGCCAGCAGCCCAGCCTACGAGCAGTACTTC. Full variable domain (rest looked up from reference TRBV11-2 and TRBJ2-7): EAGVAQSPRYKIIEKRQSVAFWCNPISGHATLYWYQQILGQGPKLLIQFQNNGVVDDSQLPKDRFSAERLKGVDSTLKIQPAKLEDSAVYLCASSPAYEQYFGPGTRLTVT.

The V and J genes are TRBV5-8 and TRBJ2-7; D unclear. The CDR3 consists of 13 residues. V was shortened by 0 bases and J by 3 bases, with 7 bases between the two germline ends. Germline V gives CDR1 SGHTS, CDR2 YDEGEE. The CDR3 DNA is TGTGCCAGCAGCTTGGCTCCGTACTACGAGCAGTACTTC. As protein: CASSLAPYYEQYF.

This chain uses TRBV29-1 with TRBJ2-7; D is tentatively TRBD1 or TRBD2 (5 bases each). This CDR3 comprises 12 residues. The V gene's germline CDR1 is SQVTM and CDR2 ANQGSEA. V dropped 4 bases and J dropped 2 bases, with 9 bases sitting between them. The CDR3 region is CSVGLGPYEQYF. CDR3 DNA: TGCAGCGTTGGATTGGGACCCTACGAGCAGTACTTC.

The chain employs TRBV5-6 and TRBJ2-7; D might be TRBD2 (6 bases). This CDR3 contains 14 residues. Germline CDR1 SGHDT, CDR2 YYEEEE. With 5 bases removed from V and 2 bases from J, the gap between germline ends came to 14 bases. The CDR3 loop reads CASSLNSGAYEQYF. Here the CDR3 DNA reads TGTGCCAGCAGTTTGAATTCGGGAGCCTACGAGCAGTACTTC.

The rearrangement uses TRBV5-4 and TRBJ2-3; 9 bases agree with TRBD2. This CDR3 has 15 amino acids. After removal of 0 bases from V and 3 bases from J, the junction contained 2 bases not matched to a gene. Germline V gene sequence: CDR1 SGHNT, CDR2 YYREEE (reference sequence). CDR3 protein: CASSLDSGRTDTQYF. CDR3 bases: TGTGCCAGCAGCTTGGATAGCGGGAGAACAGATACGCAGTATTTT.

The chain joins TRBV2 to TRBJ2-5; 8 bases line up with TRBD1. This CDR3 is built from 16 residues. Germline-derived CDR1 and CDR2 are SNHLY and FYNNEI. V trimming: 2 bases; J trimming: 5 bases; junction bases outside the gene matches: 10. This CDR3 is CASSERPTGARETQYF. The CDR3 coding sequence is TGTGCCAGCAGTGAACGTCCGACAGGGGCTCGGGAGACCCAGTACTTC. Full variable domain (outside the CDR3, taken from reference TRBV2 and TRBJ2-5): EPEVTQTPSHQVTQMGQEVILRCVPISNHLYFYWYRQILGQKVEFLVSFYNNEISEKSEIFDDQFSVERPDGSNFTLKIRSTKLEDSAMYFCASSERPTGARETQYFGPGTRLLVL.

V and J are TRBV19 and TRBJ2-7; 10 bases fit TRBD2. Germline V lookup: CDR1 LNHDA, CDR2 SQIVND (reference sequence). Trimming cost V 5 bases and J 7 bases; bases outside gene matches: 8. This CDR3 contains 14 residues. CDR3 region: CASSAGTSDGEQYF. Here the CDR3 DNA reads TGTGCCAGTAGTGCAGGGACTAGCGATGGGGAGCAGTACTTC.